The entry below describes one T cell receptor beta chain. What it binds is unknown. TCRdb itself ran the RT-PCR reads through MiXCR, one entry per CDR3 protein. The table has roughly 150,000 distinct CDR3 sequences, about 11% seen once. The data were taken from a study of response to subunit inactivated influenza vaccine. V lost 3 bases and J lost 0; bases outside the gene matches: 2. The CDR3 extends over 15 amino acids. CDR1 and CDR2 from the germline V gene are SGDLS and YYNGEE. General study findings and limits: T cells newly recruited by each seasonal influenza vaccination are few, the authors suggested.

The sequences come from non-naive T cells sorted from PBMCs, collected roughly 6 weeks after vaccination. The receptor was derived from a man over 45 who received an inactivated influenza vaccine. The chain carries TRBV9 and TRBJ1-1; 10 bases match TRBD1. Here the CDR3 reads CASSGQGAMNTEAFF. The CDR3 DNA follows: TGTGCCAGCAGCGGACAGGGGGCCATGAACACTGAAGCTTTCTTT.